Given below is one T cell receptor (beta chain) in context. The antigen is not known. At the DNA level, this CDR3 is encoded by other sequences in the same sample as well. CDR3 length: 14 residues. V shed 1 base and J shed 1 base, with 5 bases lying between them. Germline lookup yields CDR1 LGHNA and CDR2 YSLEER. The source of the sample is a study of shared clonotypes between healthy human individuals. Background on the study: The plates for each donor numbered three CD4 naive, three CD4 memory, two CD8 naive and one CD8 memory.

The protocol was immunoSEQ multiplex PCR, while the TCRdb copy is restricted to in-frame clones and leaves out a portion. The sample lists around 2.1 million clones, 93% seen once, with about 1.8% in the top ten. In the naive CD8 group, cells lacked CD45RO and were positively selected for CCR7, so terminally differentiated effector memory CD45RA+ cells were left out. Regarding the study as a whole: Clonotype sharing among donors was expected to depend on sequencing depth. What rarefaction showed was incomplete sorted-subset sequencing despite large depth. Blood was the sole source, and tissue repertoires probably differ.

The TCR was taken from a man younger than 35 in good health. Some clones in this sample may be carry-over from other donors' samples. This sequence joins TRBV4-3 and TRBJ2-1; D uncertain. The specimen was naive CD8+ T cells from PBMCs. Here the CDR3 reads CASSQGISYNEQFF. CDR3 DNA: TGCGCCAGCAGCCAAGGAATTTCCTACAATGAGCAGTTCTTC.